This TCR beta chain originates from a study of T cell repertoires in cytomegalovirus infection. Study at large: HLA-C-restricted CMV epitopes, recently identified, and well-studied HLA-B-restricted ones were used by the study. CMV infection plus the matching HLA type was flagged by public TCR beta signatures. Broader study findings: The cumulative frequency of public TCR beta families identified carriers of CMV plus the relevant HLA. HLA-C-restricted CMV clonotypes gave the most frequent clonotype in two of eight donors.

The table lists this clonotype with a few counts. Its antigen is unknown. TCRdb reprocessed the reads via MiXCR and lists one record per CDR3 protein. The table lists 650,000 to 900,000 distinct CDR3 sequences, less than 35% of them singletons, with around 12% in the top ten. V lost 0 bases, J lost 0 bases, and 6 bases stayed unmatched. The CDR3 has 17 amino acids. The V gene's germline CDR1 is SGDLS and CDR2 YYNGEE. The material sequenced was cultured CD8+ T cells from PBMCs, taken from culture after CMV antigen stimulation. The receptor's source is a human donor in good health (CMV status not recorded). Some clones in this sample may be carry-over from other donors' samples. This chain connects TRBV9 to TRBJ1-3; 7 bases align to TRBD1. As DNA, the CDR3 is TGTGCCAGCAGCGTAGAGGGGACAGCCGTCTCTGGAAACACCATATATTTT. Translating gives CASSVEGTAVSGNTIYF. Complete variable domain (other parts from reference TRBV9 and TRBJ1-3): DSGVTQTPKHLITATGQRVTLRCSPRSGDLSVYWYQQSLDQGLQFLIQYYNGEERAKGNILERFSAQQFPDLHSELNLSSLELGDSALYFCASSVEGTAVSGNTIYFGEGSWLTVV.